This TCR beta chain was observed in a study of shared clonotypes between healthy human individuals. Notes on the study in general: Limited genetic and exposure-history diversity came from having few donors. Large depth notwithstanding, sorted-subset sequencing proved incomplete by rarefaction. What naive subsets generally showed was a larger estimated richness than memory subsets showed. Non-shared clonotypes had lower generation probabilities than those shared by all four donors.

Profiled with immunoSEQ multiplex PCR; TCRdb holds only in-frame clones, not every one. The data hold 2 million or so clones, with over 85% observed a single time. For this clone: What it binds is unknown.

The source material was naive CD4+ T cells sorted from blood. Subset indicated: CD45RA+ positively selected. This sequence originates from a man in his late teens or twenties in good health.

CDR3 protein: CASRQTRNSPLHF. The CDR3 bases are TGTGCCAGCCGACAGACCCGTAATTCACCCCTCCACTTT. The V call is TRBV6-5, the J call TRBJ1-6, with D maybe TRBD1 (5 bases). Per germline, CDR1 MNHEY and CDR2 SVGAGI. There are 13 residues in the CDR3. V was trimmed by 8 bases and J by 6 bases, leaving 11 bases between them.